These T cell receptor beta chains were read from a single sample in a study of blood T cells in healthy people across ages. TCRdb fed the 5' RACE reads into MiXCR, producing one record per CDR3 protein. The table lists 1.5 million to 2 million distinct CDR3 sequences, approximately 50% of them singletons. Sequencing was performed on blood. The origin of the receptors is a woman in her forties in good health. CDR3s include the opening cysteine and the closing phenylalanine or tryptophan. Fields, in order: CDR3 length, V gene, J gene, CDR3 protein.

cdr3_length: 13
v_call: TRBV24-1
j_call: TRBJ2-1
cdr3_aa: CATSDFGPSAQFF

cdr3_length: 16
v_call: TRBV6-5
j_call: TRBJ2-1
cdr3_aa: CASSRTSGGFFNEQFF

cdr3_length: 15
v_call: TRBV11-2
j_call: TRBJ2-5
cdr3_aa: CASSLGSGGRETQYF

cdr3_length: 12
v_call: TRBV15
j_call: TRBJ2-3
cdr3_aa: CATSVLQNTQYF

cdr3_length: 15
v_call: TRBV20-1
j_call: TRBJ2-1
cdr3_aa: CSARPLVTGGNEQFF

cdr3_length: 10
v_call: TRBV7-2
j_call: TRBJ2-7
cdr3_aa: CASRPYEQYF

cdr3_length: 14
v_call: TRBV5-1
j_call: TRBJ1-6
cdr3_aa: CASSAGAYNSPLHF

cdr3_length: 18
v_call: TRBV12-5
j_call: TRBJ2-1
cdr3_aa: CASGSRSRGLSFSDEQFF

cdr3_length: 15
v_call: TRBV29-1
j_call: TRBJ2-7
cdr3_aa: CSVSSGTGGSYEQYF

cdr3_length: 16
v_call: TRBV28
j_call: TRBJ2-3
cdr3_aa: CASYPLAGVGRDTQYF

cdr3_length: 14
v_call: TRBV7-8
j_call: TRBJ2-5
cdr3_aa: CATSRGGLGETQYF

cdr3_length: 17
v_call: TRBV6-5
j_call: -
cdr3_aa: CASSYGPQGALSETQYF

cdr3_length: 14
v_call: TRBV28
j_call: -
cdr3_aa: CASLDRGITYEQYF

cdr3_length: 16
v_call: TRBV7-9
j_call: TRBJ2-3
cdr3_aa: CASSPRSRGGTDTQYF

cdr3_length: 11
v_call: TRBV7-2
j_call: TRBJ2-7
cdr3_aa: CASSLCYEQYF

cdr3_length: 11
v_call: TRBV20-1
j_call: TRBJ2-3
cdr3_aa: CSAPQGYTQYF

cdr3_length: 20
v_call: TRBV7-9
j_call: TRBJ2-5
cdr3_aa: CASSLGYRDRGQGQEKTQYF

cdr3_length: 15
v_call: TRBV28
j_call: TRBJ2-7
cdr3_aa: CASLLGGTGRKEQYF

cdr3_length: 17
v_call: TRBV4-2
j_call: TRBJ2-1
cdr3_aa: CASSQEIGAGGNNEQFF

cdr3_length: 15
v_call: TRBV12-3/TRBV12-4
j_call: -
cdr3_aa: CASSALAGGQKTQYF

cdr3_length: 13
v_call: TRBV7-2
j_call: TRBJ2-7
cdr3_aa: CASSLALAIGQYF

cdr3_length: 16
v_call: TRBV19
j_call: TRBJ2-7
cdr3_aa: CASRVQGNPRNYEQYF

cdr3_length: 12
v_call: TRBV6-2/TRBV6-3
j_call: TRBJ2-7
cdr3_aa: CASSKLSYEQYF

cdr3_length: 16
v_call: TRBV20-1
j_call: TRBJ2-3
cdr3_aa: CSARPSGGASTDTQYF

cdr3_length: 13
v_call: TRBV11-2
j_call: -
cdr3_aa: CASSAGLIYEQYF

cdr3_length: 10
v_call: TRBV2
j_call: TRBJ2-1
cdr3_aa: CASSPPEQFF

cdr3_length: 16
v_call: TRBV20-1
j_call: TRBJ2-5
cdr3_aa: CSARVGRGVPQETQYF

cdr3_length: 19
v_call: TRBV25-1
j_call: TRBJ2-1
cdr3_aa: CASSAELVRPLSSYNEQFF

cdr3_length: 14
v_call: TRBV28
j_call: TRBJ1-1
cdr3_aa: CASSLLGGLTEAFF

cdr3_length: 14
v_call: TRBV11-2
j_call: TRBJ1-2
cdr3_aa: CASSLWGANYGYTF

cdr3_length: 16
v_call: TRBV7-9
j_call: TRBJ1-5
cdr3_aa: CASSLGLGGNNQPQHF

cdr3_length: 12
v_call: TRBV28
j_call: TRBJ2-1
cdr3_aa: CASSFSAGGQFF

cdr3_length: 18
v_call: TRBV13
j_call: TRBJ1-6
cdr3_aa: CASSLGTSRQFGSSPLHF

cdr3_length: 13
v_call: TRBV7-2
j_call: -
cdr3_aa: CASGSGGDYEQYF

cdr3_length: 15
v_call: TRBV28
j_call: TRBJ1-6
cdr3_aa: CASSMTGTPNSPLHF

cdr3_length: 16
v_call: TRBV7-2
j_call: TRBJ2-5
cdr3_aa: CASSLVRSGPQETQYF

cdr3_length: 14
v_call: TRBV4-3
j_call: TRBJ1-2
cdr3_aa: CASSQDRKGYGYTF

cdr3_length: 14
v_call: TRBV6-6
j_call: TRBJ2-5
cdr3_aa: CASSRPGQGVGQYF

cdr3_length: 12
v_call: TRBV29-1
j_call: TRBJ1-4
cdr3_aa: CSVSRGGEKLFF

cdr3_length: 17
v_call: TRBV4-2
j_call: TRBJ1-2
cdr3_aa: CASSQDLGQRINYGYTF

cdr3_length: 16
v_call: TRBV27
j_call: TRBJ2-2
cdr3_aa: CASSFPTGGNTGELFF

cdr3_length: 13
v_call: TRBV3-1
j_call: TRBJ2-7
cdr3_aa: CASSQERGEVQYF

cdr3_length: 14
v_call: TRBV6-1
j_call: TRBJ1-1
cdr3_aa: CASSEADGDTEAFF

cdr3_length: 12
v_call: TRBV5-1
j_call: TRBJ2-5
cdr3_aa: CASRVTEETQYF

cdr3_length: 15
v_call: TRBV7-9
j_call: -
cdr3_aa: CASSFVFGTSYEQYF

cdr3_length: 16
v_call: TRBV5-1
j_call: TRBJ2-1
cdr3_aa: CASSLAIGGVGNEQFF

cdr3_length: 13
v_call: TRBV7-8
j_call: TRBJ2-7
cdr3_aa: CASRPGGDNEQYF

cdr3_length: 16
v_call: TRBV12-3/TRBV12-4
j_call: TRBJ2-4
cdr3_aa: CASSLAPGGGKNIQYF

cdr3_length: 15
v_call: TRBV29-1
j_call: TRBJ2-5
cdr3_aa: CSVEDPPRVGGTQYF

cdr3_length: 14
v_call: TRBV7-2
j_call: TRBJ1-5
cdr3_aa: CASSLKSVDQPQHF

cdr3_length: 15
v_call: TRBV28
j_call: TRBJ2-3
cdr3_aa: CASLPGQGFPDTQYF